This T cell receptor beta chain was retrieved from a study of T-cell reconstitution after alpha-beta-depleted transplantation in children. The TCRbeta library was prepared with unique molecular identifiers. A single record per CDR3 protein comes from TCRdb applying MiXCR to the PCR reads. The sample lists about 78,000 distinct CDR3 sequences, about 14% occurring once. Findings and limits, study-wide: T-cell counts and diversity at one year following transplant were attributed mainly to newly produced T cells. Reportedly, alpha-beta T cells present about two months post-transplant originated from several hundred expanded clones of graft origin.

Only a few counts were recorded for this clonotype. Antigen: not known. J was trimmed by 4 bases and V by 3 bases; bases with no gene match: 3. Germline CDR1 is PRHDT and CDR2 is FYEKMQ (reference sequence). The CDR3 totals 14 residues. V and J are TRBV13 and TRBJ2-7; 10 bases match TRBD2. The input for sequencing was PBMCs, mostly from graft donor cells, taken 180 days after TCRalphabeta/CD19-depleted stem cell transplant. The receptor comes from a male patient aged 2-15 years who had a stem cell transplant for acute lymphoblastic leukemia, so the T cells may come from the graft donor. The CDR3 here is CASSFPSGGYEQYF. The DNA of the CDR3 is TGTGCCAGCAGCTTCCCTAGCGGGGGATACGAGCAGTACTTC.